The 14 T cell receptor beta chains in this list originate from one sample, sequenced in a study of STAT5B mutations in CD4+ large granular lymphocyte leukemia. Sequencing was performed with immunoSEQ multiplex PCR; in TCRdb, only in-frame clones are kept and a portion is missing. Counted here are some 6,000 clones, 60% to 85% occurring once; the ten biggest clones make up approximately 64%. The sequencing sample was made of PBMCs. These receptors were collected from a man at least 80 years old with CD4+ T-cell large granular lymphocyte leukemia.

This clone has just a few counts. The chain is built from TRBV5-1 and TRBJ2-3, with 8 bases fitting TRBD1. Germline V gene lookup returns CDR1 SGHRS and CDR2 YFSETQ. There are 16 residues in the CDR3. V dropped 4 bases and J dropped 2; count of bases not matched to a gene: 9. CDR3 region: CASSGWDRSYTDTQYF. In DNA form, the CDR3 reads TGCGCCAGCAGCGGCTGGGACAGGAGCTACACAGATACGCAGTATTTT.

This rearrangement joins TRBV4-2 to TRBJ2-1; 11 positions agree with TRBD2. This CDR3 is 18 amino acids long. V lost 0 bases and J lost 3; bases outside the gene matches: 7. Germline V gene sequence: CDR1 LGHNA, CDR2 YNFKEQ. The CDR3 loop is CASSQDFMGTSGYNEQFF. The CDR3 nucleotides are TGTGCCAGCAGCCAAGATTTTATGGGGACTAGCGGCTACAATGAGCAGTTCTTC.

This chain links TRBV9 with TRBJ1-2; D is ambiguous. Germline V gene data show CDR1 as SGDLS and CDR2 as YYNGEE. The CDR3 has 13 residues. With 0 bases removed from V and 8 bases from J, the gap between germline ends came to 11 bases. The CDR3 DNA is TGTGCCAGCAGCGTAGTGGCCGGAGAAGGCTACACCTTC. Its protein is CASSVVAGEGYTF. Variable domain in full (rest from reference TRBV9 and TRBJ1-2): DSGVTQTPKHLITATGQRVTLRCSPRSGDLSVYWYQQSLDQGLQFLIQYYNGEERAKGNILERFSAQQFPDLHSELNLSSLELGDSALYFCASSVVAGEGYTFGSGTRLTVV.

The chain combines TRBV29-1 with TRBJ1-2; D remains unclear. Germline V gene lookup returns CDR1 SQVTM and CDR2 ANQGSEA. The length of the CDR3 is 16 residues. The V gene lost 0 bases and the J gene lost 2 bases, with 16 bases spanning the gap. As DNA, the CDR3 is TGCAGCGTTGAAGATCTAGGGTCCCTCCTCAACTATGGCTACACCTTC. As protein: CSVEDLGSLLNYGYTF.

V usage is TRBV6-1 and J usage is TRBJ1-1; D gene unclear. Germline V gene sequence: CDR1 MNHNS, CDR2 SASEGT. The V end was cut by 9 bases, the J end by 1 base, with 3 bases between. The CDR3 extends over 10 amino acids. This chain's CDR3 is CASGNTEAFF. The CDR3 nucleotides read TGTGCCAGTGGGAACACTGAAGCTTTCTTT.

The chain employs TRBV6-5 and TRBJ2-1; no clear D gene. The V gene's germline CDR1 is MNHEY and CDR2 SVGAGI. CDR3 length: 13 amino acids. Deletions cut 0 bases from V and 7 bases from J, with 7 bases between. CDR3 DNA sequence: TGTGCCAGCAGTTACTCGAGGTCGAATGAGCAGTTCTTC. It specifies CASSYSRSNEQFF.

J is TRBJ2-7 and V is TRBV6-5; tentative D call: TRBD2 (6 bases). Trimming took off 3 bases at V and 2 bases at J, with 11 bases between the two ends. This CDR3 region has 14 residues. Looked up from germline, CDR1 is MNHEY and CDR2 is SVGAGI. This chain's CDR3 is CASSYPGETYEQYF. The CDR3 DNA follows: TGTGCCAGCAGTTATCCGGGGGAAACCTACGAGCAGTACTTC.

This clone has just one count. This chain links TRBV19 with TRBJ1-2; D possibly corresponds to TRBD1 (6 bases). V shed 8 bases and J shed 0 bases, with 16 bases lying between them. The germline CDR1 and CDR2 sequences are LNHDA and SQIVND (reference sequence). This CDR3 comprises 15 residues. CDR3 protein: CASHPGHTANYGYTF. The CDR3 coding sequence is TGTGCCAGTCACCCGGGACATACAGCTAACTATGGCTACACCTTC.

The chain has TRBV2 and TRBJ1-5; D might be TRBD1 (5 bases). The CDR3 covers 14 residues. V lost 2 bases and J lost 7, with 12 bases in between. In germline, CDR1 is SNHLY, CDR2 FYNNEI. Written as DNA, the CDR3 is TGTGCCAGCAGTGAATGGGGGAGAGGACAGCCCCAGCATTTT. Protein product: CASSEWGRGQPQHF.

The rearrangement uses TRBV7-9 and TRBJ1-1; D remains unclear. The CDR3 is made up of 14 amino acids. V lost 5 bases and J 4 bases, leaving 14 bases between the germline ends. Per the germline V gene, CDR1 is SEHNR and CDR2 is FQNEAQ (reference sequence). The CDR3 coding sequence is TGTGCCAGCAGCCCCTTACCGCCAGTCACTGAAGCTTTCTTT. It specifies CASSPLPPVTEAFF.

The chain couples TRBV6-1 to TRBJ2-1, with a tentative D call TRBD2 (5 bases). This CDR3 has 16 residues. Deletions cut 0 bases from V and 0 bases from J, with 9 bases between. Germline loops: CDR1 MNHNS, CDR2 SASEGT. CDR3 DNA sequence: TGTGCCAGCAGTGAAGCAGCGGAAAGCTCCTACAATGAGCAGTTCTTC. It encodes CASSEAAESSYNEQFF.

There are a few counts of this clone. The gene calls are TRBV2 and TRBJ1-2; 10 nucleotides align to TRBD1. This CDR3 has 15 residues. Per the germline V gene, CDR1 is SNHLY and CDR2 is FYNNEI. With V trimmed by 8 bases and J by 4 bases, 10 bases remained unmatched. CDR3 sequence: CASFTPGQGSYGYTF. The CDR3 nucleotides read TGTGCCAGCTTCACACCGGGACAGGGGAGCTATGGCTACACCTTC. Complete variable domain (other parts from reference TRBV2 and TRBJ1-2): EPEVTQTPSHQVTQMGQEVILRCVPISNHLYFYWYRQILGQKVEFLVSFYNNEISEKSEIFDDQFSVERPDGSNFTLKIRSTKLEDSAMYFCASFTPGQGSYGYTFGSGTRLTVV.

The V and J genes are TRBV6-6 and TRBJ2-3; no definite D call. The length of the CDR3 is 12 residues. With 2 bases removed from V and 9 bases from J, the gap between germline ends came to 9 bases. Germline assignment: CDR1 MNHNY and CDR2 SVGAGI (reference sequence). CDR3 bases: TGTGCCAGCAGTTACGAAGCCCGAACGCAGTATTTT. This encodes CASSYEARTQYF.

The chain has TRBV2 and TRBJ1-2; D is possibly TRBD1 (6 bases). This CDR3 is 16 amino acids long. The V gene lost 2 bases and the J gene lost 0 bases, with 13 bases spanning the gap. Germline V lookup: CDR1 SNHLY, CDR2 FYNNEI. CDR3 sequence reads: CASSETGNSANYGYTF. CDR3 DNA: TGTGCCAGCAGTGAAACAGGGAATAGCGCTAACTATGGCTACACCTTC.